This is a list of T cell receptor beta chains from one sample in a study of blood T cell repertoires in COVID-19. The table came from immunoSEQ multiplex PCR; TCRdb's copy has only in-frame clones and leaves some out. The sample has 150,000 to 200,000 clones, 80% to 90% seen once. What was sequenced was peripheral blood. The receptors were sampled from a woman in her forties or fifties with acute or convalescent COVID-19. CDR3s include the opening cysteine and the closing phenylalanine or tryptophan. A D gene is named only where the DNA matches it firmly. Only part of the rows carry a size: once, few, many, or a class if the clone is expanded.

D,size,V,J,DNA,CDR3
TRBD1,.,TRBV6-5,TRBJ2-1,TGTGCCAGCAGTCGCGGGACAGGGCCTTACAATGAGCAGTTCTTC,CASSRGTGPYNEQFF
TRBD1,.,TRBV5-6,TRBJ2-5,TGTGCCAGCAGCTTGGGGACAGGGCGGAAGGAGACCCAGTACTTC,CASSLGTGRKETQYF
.,.,TRBV12-3/TRBV12-4,TRBJ2-3,TGTGCCAGCAGTTTGGAGAGAACGCAGTATTTT,CASSLERTQYF
TRBD2,.,TRBV5-4,TRBJ2-1,TGTGCCAGCAGCCTTTACCTTCCGGGACTACACAACAATGAGCAGTTCTTC,CASSLYLPGLHNNEQFF
TRBD1,.,TRBV6-1,TRBJ1-6,TGTGCCAGCGACAGGGATGAAGGTTCACCCCTCCACTTT,CASDRDEGSPLHF
TRBD2,.,TRBV30,TRBJ2-1,TGTGCCTGGAGTGTAGGGACTAGGGGAACCAATGAGCAGTTCTTC,CAWSVGTRGTNEQFF
.,.,TRBV24-1,TRBJ1-2,TGTGCCACCAGTGATCCGAATCCGGGTAACTATGGCTACACCTTC,CATSDPNPGNYGYTF
TRBD2,.,TRBV6-2/TRBV6-3,TRBJ2-7,TGTGCCAGCAGTCTCGGGACTACTATTTACGAGCAGTACTTC,CASSLGTTIYEQYF
TRBD2,.,TRBV7-9,TRBJ2-2,TGTGCCAGCCAACTAGCGGGACTTTACACCGGGGAGCTGTTTTTT,CASQLAGLYTGELFF
.,.,TRBV24-1,TRBJ1-5,TGTGCCCCCAAGGGGAAGGGGTTTGATTATAGCAATCAGCCCCAGCATTTT,CAPKGKGFDYSNQPQHF
.,.,TRBV28,TRBJ1-3,TGTGCCAGCAGTTTAGGAGGAGGTTTGGCCTCTGGAAACACCATATATTTT,CASSLGGGLASGNTIYF
TRBD1,once,TRBV27,TRBJ1-2,TGTGCCAGCAGTCCGGACAGGGTAGACCCCAACTATGGCTACACCTTC,CASSPDRVDPNYGYTF
TRBD1,.,TRBV19,TRBJ2-7,TGTGCCAGTAGTCTGACAGGGCCAGGAGTTAGCGAGCAGTACTTC,CASSLTGPGVSEQYF
TRBD1,.,TRBV5-6,TRBJ2-3,TGTGCCAGCAGCCCCCAGGACAGGAATTCAGATACGCAGTATTTT,CASSPQDRNSDTQYF
TRBD1,.,TRBV18,TRBJ2-7,TGTGCCAGCTCCCAGGGACAGGTCATCTCCTACGAGCAGTACTTC,CASSQGQVISYEQYF
TRBD2,.,TRBV6-2/TRBV6-3,TRBJ2-7,TGTGCCAGCAGTTCCCCGCCCCGAAGCGGGAACGGACGAGAGGAGCAGTACTTC,CASSSPPRSGNGREEQYF
.,.,TRBV27,TRBJ2-7,TGTGCCAGCAGCCCCCGGGGGTCCGAGCAGTACTTC,CASSPRGSEQYF
TRBD1,.,TRBV27,TRBJ1-5,TGTGCCAGCAGAACAGGGGACGATCAGCCCCAGCATTTT,CASRTGDDQPQHF
.,.,TRBV4-1,TRBJ1-3,TGCGCCAGCAGCCTCCAATGGAGGGGTTTAGCTGGAAACACCATATATTTT,CASSLQWRGLAGNTIYF
TRBD1,.,TRBV7-2,TRBJ2-5,TGTGCCAGCAGCTCCCGGGCACGACAGGGGGGTTATGAGACCCAGTACTTC,CASSSRARQGGYETQYF
TRBD1,.,TRBV11-3,TRBJ1-1,TGTGCCAGCAGCTTTGGACAGGGGGTAACTGAAGCTTTCTTT,CASSFGQGVTEAFF
TRBD1,.,TRBV14,TRBJ1-1,TGTGCCAGCAGCCGACAGGGTTCCACTGAAGCTTTCTTT,CASSRQGSTEAFF
.,.,TRBV9,TRBJ1-4,TGTGCCAGCAGTACAGGTACAGGCCTTAAATCGGAAAAACTGTTTTTT,CASSTGTGLKSEKLFF
TRBD1,.,TRBV6-5,TRBJ1-6,TGTGCCAGCAGCGCGGACAGGGGTGGTTCACCCCTCCACTTT,CASSADRGGSPLHF
TRBD1,.,TRBV7-3,TRBJ2-6,TGTGCCAGCAGCCTACGGACAGGGGGCTTTCGTGGGGCCAACGTCCTGACTTTC,CASSLRTGGFRGANVLTF
.,.,TRBV24-1,TRBJ2-1,TGTGCCACCAGTGATTTGTCAGGGGTCAATGAGCAGTTCTTC,CATSDLSGVNEQFF
TRBD1,.,TRBV19,TRBJ1-2,TGTGCCAGTAGTAGGGAACAGGGGGCCGGCTATGGCTACACCTTC,CASSREQGAGYGYTF
TRBD2,.,TRBV2,TRBJ2-7,TGTGCCAGCAGTGAAGGGCTAGCGGCCTACGAGCAGTACTTC,CASSEGLAAYEQYF
TRBD2,.,TRBV3-1/TRBV3-2,TRBJ2-2,TGTGCCAGCAGCCTTCTAGACAAGCGGGAGTCGAACACCGGGGAGCTGTTTTTT,CASSLLDKRESNTGELFF
TRBD1,.,TRBV6-5,TRBJ1-2,TGTGCCAGCAGGGGACAGGGCCCCCGGAACTATGGCTACACCTTC,CASRGQGPRNYGYTF
.,few,TRBV6-2/TRBV6-3,TRBJ1-6,TGTGCCAGCAGTTCCCCTTATAATTCACCCCTCCACTTT,CASSSPYNSPLHF
TRBD2,few,TRBV19,TRBJ2-1,TGTGCCAGTAGTCCCCAAGCGACTAGCGGGCCACGCAATGAGCAGTTCTTC,CASSPQATSGPRNEQFF
.,.,TRBV29-1,TRBJ1-2,TGCAGCGTTGATCGGCCAGGGACTAACTATGGCTACACCTTC,CSVDRPGTNYGYTF
.,few,TRBV20-1,TRBJ1-2,TGCAGTGCTACCGGAGTTTATGGCTACACCTTC,CSATGVYGYTF
TRBD1,.,TRBV9,TRBJ1-6,TGTGCCAGCAGCGCAACAGGGGAGGTAAATTCACCCCTCCACTTT,CASSATGEVNSPLHF
.,.,TRBV9,TRBJ2-7,TGTGCCAGCAGCGTAAATAGCGGCTACGAGCAGTACTTC,CASSVNSGYEQYF
.,.,TRBV30,TRBJ2-1,TGTGCCTGGAGTAGGTATCTAGCCGATGAGCAGTTCTTC,CAWSRYLADEQFF
.,.,TRBV7-2,TRBJ1-1,TGTGCCAGCTCGAAGGGGGAGGGGCGCACTGAAGCTTTCTTT,CASSKGEGRTEAFF
.,.,TRBV6-5,TRBJ2-3,TGTGCCAGCAGTTCTAACACAGATACGCAGTATTTT,CASSSNTDTQYF
TRBD2,.,TRBV7-2,TRBJ2-2,TGTGCCAGCAGCAGGAGGCGGGGGTTGGGCACCGGGGAGCTGTTTTTT,CASSRRRGLGTGELFF
.,.,TRBV5-3,TRBJ2-1,TGTGCCAGAAGCTTGTGCCCCACCGACCCGTGGGCACAGTTCTTC,CARSLCPTDPWAQFF
TRBD1,.,TRBV11-2,TRBJ1-6,TGTGCCAGCAGCTTTCGACAGGGGCCCGATTCACCCCTCCACTTT,CASSFRQGPDSPLHF
.,.,TRBV7-2,TRBJ2-1,TGTGCCAGCAGCTTAGCCCCGTTCTCGAGCGGTTACGGCAATGAGCAGTTCTTC,CASSLAPFSSGYGNEQFF